This entry lists 8 T cell receptor beta chains sequenced from one sample in a study of blood T cell repertoires in COVID-19. Measured with immunoSEQ multiplex PCR; TCRdb has only the in-frame clones, and not every one. The sample holds 45,000 or so clones; about 89% are singletons and the top ten take about 14%. The sample was peripheral blood. The receptors stem from a man aged 70 or older with active COVID-19.

This sequence joins TRBV19 and TRBJ2-1, with TRBD2 matching over 8 bases. The V and J ends lost 5 bases and 8 bases, in that order; junction bases with no gene match: 8. Germline values: CDR1 LNHDA, CDR2 SQIVND (reference sequence). This CDR3 spans 14 amino acids. The CDR3 region has the DNA TGTGCCAGTAGTGCGGGACTAGTTCTCGATGAGCAGTTCTTC. Translated, it gives CASSAGLVLDEQFF.

The J gene is TRBJ2-2, the V gene TRBV5-1, with a tentative D call TRBD1 (5 bases). The CDR3 spans 15 residues. Trimming pared 1 base from V and 3 bases from J, leaving 10 bases between. Germline CDR1 and CDR2: SGHRS and YFSETQ. The CDR3 loop is CASSLSGYDTGELFF. In DNA, the CDR3 is TGCGCCAGCAGCTTGTCAGGGTATGACACCGGGGAGCTGTTTTTT. Filled out from reference TRBV5-1 and TRBJ2-2, the complete variable domain reads KAGVTQTPRYLIKTRGQQVTLSCSPISGHRSVSWYQQTPGQGLQFLFEYFSETQRNKGNFPGRFSGRQFSNSRSEMNVSTLELGDSALYLCASSLSGYDTGELFFGEGSRLTVL.

This chain links TRBV19 with TRBJ1-5; D not resolved. CDR3 length: 14 amino acids. CDR1 and CDR2 from the germline V gene are LNHDA and SQIVND (reference sequence). The V end was cut by 5 bases, the J end by 5 bases, with 13 bases between. In DNA form, the CDR3 reads TGTGCCAGTAGTCCCCGGGGATCTTATCAGCCCCAGCATTTT. Translated: CASSPRGSYQPQHF.

Regarding this clone: This sample includes further DNA sequences coding for the same CDR3. The gene calls are TRBV9 and TRBJ2-5; weak D call: TRBD1 (6 bases). With 0 bases removed from V and 1 base from J, the gap between germline ends came to 7 bases. This CDR3 is built from 14 residues. Germline-derived CDR1 and CDR2 are SGDLS and YYNGEE. CDR3 loop: CASSVGTAQETQYF. CDR3 nucleotides: TGTGCCAGCAGCGTAGGGACAGCCCAAGAGACCCAGTACTTC.

This clone turned up a few times. The chain employs TRBV13 and TRBJ1-4; TRBD1 matches at 7 bases. Trimming removed 3 bases from V and 4 bases from J; junction bases left unmatched: 2. There are 14 residues in the CDR3. CDR1 is PRHDT, CDR2 FYEKMQ, per germline (reference sequence). CDR3 in amino acids: CASSLGQRNEKLFF. In nucleotides, the CDR3 is TGTGCCAGCAGCTTGGGACAGCGTAATGAAAAACTGTTTTTT. Combining the CDR3 with reference TRBV13 and TRBJ1-4 gives the whole variable domain AAGVIQSPRHLIKEKRETATLKCYPIPRHDTVYWYQQGPGQDPQFLISFYEKMQSDKGSIPDRFSAQQFSDYHSELNMSSLELGDSALYFCASSLGQRNEKLFFGSGTQLSVL.

This chain uses TRBV5-4 with TRBJ2-2; TRBD2 aligns across 14 bases. After removal of 4 bases from V and 6 bases from J, the junction contained 8 bases not matched to a gene. CDR1 is SGHNT and CDR2 is YYREEE in the germline V gene (reference sequence). CDR3 length: 17 amino acids. The CDR3 sequence: CASSVDPTSGGAGELFF. The DNA of the CDR3 is TGTGCCAGCAGCGTAGACCCGACTAGCGGGGGGGCCGGGGAGCTGTTTTTT.

The V gene is TRBV28, the J gene TRBJ2-3; TRBD2 might be the D (5 bases). Trimming took off 10 bases at V and 3 bases at J, with 17 bases between the two ends. From germline, CDR1 is MDHEN and CDR2 SYDVKM. The CDR3 is 14 residues long. The CDR3 DNA follows: TGTGCCACCAGCGAGATAGCGACGACAGATACGCAGTATTTT. Protein product: CATSEIATTDTQYF.

This clone was recorded a few times. The V call is TRBV7-2, the J call TRBJ2-6, with TRBD2 identical over 15 bases. Per the germline V gene, CDR1 is SGHTA and CDR2 is FQGNSA. This CDR3 spans 16 amino acids. J lost 12 bases, V lost 4 bases, and 7 bases had no gene match. Here the CDR3 reads CASSSGLAGGKSVLTF. CDR3 coding DNA: TGTGCCAGCAGCTCGGGACTAGCGGGGGGTAAGAGCGTCCTGACTTTC. The variable domain in full, with the rest retrieved from reference TRBV7-2 and TRBJ2-6, is GAGVSQSPSNKVTEKGKDVELRCDPISGHTALYWYRQSLGQGLEFLIYFQGNSAPDKSGLPSDRFSAERTGGSVSTLTIQRTQQEDSAVYLCASSSGLAGGKSVLTFGAGSRLTVL.